These 2 T cell receptor beta chains were sequenced from one sample in a study of blood T cell repertoires in COVID-19. This table comes from immunoSEQ multiplex PCR, and its TCRdb copy is limited to in-frame clones, with some not included. The sample includes roughly 200,000 clones, around 86% of them seen just once. Sequenced input: PBMCs or T cells enriched from blood (not recorded which). These receptors originate from a man between 25 and 39 years old in a cohort exposed to, infected with or recovered from COVID-19 (not recorded which).

The V gene is TRBV7-6, the J gene TRBJ2-1, with 8 bases aligning to TRBD2. Per the germline V gene, CDR1 is SGHVS and CDR2 is FNYEAQ. The CDR3 covers 18 residues. Trimming took 1 base from V and 1 from J; bases not matched to a gene: 9. CDR3 in amino acids: CASSLVSAGASSYNEQFF. CDR3 DNA: TGTGCCAGCAGCTTAGTGTCAGCGGGAGCGAGTTCCTACAATGAGCAGTTCTTC.

This clone has just a few counts. The chain has TRBV19 and TRBJ2-6; 8 nucleotides align to TRBD2. Germline CDR1 and CDR2: LNHDA and SQIVND (reference sequence). Trimming cost V 3 bases and J 2 bases; bases outside gene matches: 3. The CDR3 has 16 amino acids. This CDR3 reads CASSIIAGTGANVLTF. CDR3 coding DNA: TGTGCCAGTAGTATCATAGCGGGGACTGGGGCCAACGTCCTGACTTTC.